The present T cell receptor beta chain was sequenced within a study of long-term antiretroviral therapy in people with HIV. On the study more broadly: The 2015 immediate-ART recommendation was preceded by the earliest samples by about a decade. The study, taken as a whole, reports: Information pertaining to ART adherence, viral resistance or therapeutic modifications was not obtained.

J was trimmed by 0 bases and V by 4 bases; bases with no gene match: 10. Germline-derived CDR1 and CDR2 are MNHNS and SASEGT. The CDR3 is made up of 17 amino acids. Details on this clone: Its target is not known.

immunoSEQ v3.0 was run at survey level. Sequencing used immunoSEQ multiplex PCR; TCRdb keeps in-frame clones, though not all of them. The top ten hold around 15% of the sample, which has over 15,000 clones, roughly 80% seen once. J is TRBJ2-7 and V is TRBV6-1; 9 positions match TRBD1. Material: unsorted PBMCs, obtained 2.1 to 2.2 years before starting antiretroviral therapy. The sequence was obtained from a man aged 25 to 40 with HIV. The CDR3 DNA sequence: TGTGCCAGCAGTGCTAAAGTACAGGGGGCCAGCTCCTACGAGCAGTACTTC. This gives the protein CASSAKVQGASSYEQYF.